This TCR beta chain appears in the sequencing data of a study of blood T cell repertoires in COVID-19. Background on the study: Italy, Spain and the United States were the sources of the convalescent and acute COVID-19 samples. T cells, B-cell-depleted T cells, or PBMCs supplied cDNA or gDNA.

This clone turned up a few times. Original processing methods: Nucleated cell counts were estimated from reference gene primer amplification. The protocol was immunoSEQ multiplex PCR, while the TCRdb copy is restricted to in-frame clones and leaves out a portion. V and J calls and clone size are given by that table; D and trimming were obtained from the DNA. The sample shows tens of thousands of clones, 85% to 90% of them seen only once. Looked up from germline, CDR1 is MNHEY and CDR2 is SVGAGI. The CDR3 runs to 13 residues. V lost 10 bases to trimming and J lost 9 bases; unmatched junction nucleotides: 8.

This receptor was obtained from a man older than 75 with acute or convalescent COVID-19. The rearrangement links TRBV6-5 to TRBJ1-6, with TRBD1 identical over 8 bases. The sample comprised peripheral blood. The CDR3 loop reads CATQTGESSPLHF. The CDR3 coding sequence is TGTGCCACACAGACAGGGGAAAGTTCACCCCTCCACTTT.